These T cell receptor beta chains were read from a single sample in a study of blood T cell repertoires in COVID-19. Clones were read by immunoSEQ multiplex PCR, and TCRdb kept only the in-frame ones, dropping some. There are 250,000 to 300,000 clones in the sample; roughly 90% occur only once, and more than 1.5% lies in the top ten. Sequenced material: PBMCs or T cells enriched from blood (not recorded which). All receptors come from a woman aged 55-70 years who had recovered from COVID-19. Each CDR3 is given with its conserved first and last residue. Each record gives: clone size, J gene, V gene, D gene, CDR3 DNA, CDR3 protein. The D gene is left open where the match is weak. The size of a clone is reported for some rows only, either as once, few or many, or as a class for expanded clones.

>NA|TRBJ1-1|TRBV4-1|TRBD1
TGCGCCAGCAGCCAACGGGACAGAAGCACTGAAGCTTTCTTT
CASSQRDRSTEAFF
>NA|TRBJ2-5|TRBV7-3|NA
TGTGCCAGCAGCCGAGGAACCGAGGAGACCCAGTACTTC
CASSRGTEETQYF
>NA|TRBJ2-3|TRBV11-3|TRBD2
TGTGCCAGCGGGGCGGGAGGAGGGACAGATACGCAGTATTTT
CASGAGGGTDTQYF
>NA|TRBJ2-5|TRBV9|TRBD2
TGTGCCAGCAGCGTAGGGGATACTCTAGCGGGAGAAGAGACCCAGTACTTC
CASSVGDTLAGEETQYF
>NA|TRBJ1-2|TRBV21-1|NA
TGTGCCAGCAGCAATTGGAGCCTCTACTATGGCTACACCTTC
CASSNWSLYYGYTF
>once|TRBJ2-7|TRBV9|NA
TGTGCCAGCAGCGCCTCTGACAGCTACCAGTACGAGCAGTACTTC
CASSASDSYQYEQYF
>NA|TRBJ1-4|TRBV12-5|NA
TGTGCTAGTGGTTTAGTAGCCTATGCAACTAATGAAAAACTGTTTTTT
CASGLVAYATNEKLFF
>NA|TRBJ2-1|TRBV27|NA
TGTGCCAGCAGTTGGAGACAGGGCCTGACTAGGATGTACAATGAGCAGTTCTTC
CASSWRQGLTRMYNEQFF
>NA|TRBJ1-2|TRBV5-6|TRBD1
TGTGCCAGCAGCTTGGCCGACAGGGCTGGCTACACCTTC
CASSLADRAGYTF
>NA|TRBJ2-1|TRBV5-1|TRBD2
TGCGCCAGCAGCTTGGTGTCTAGCGGGGACAATGAGCAGTTCTTC
CASSLVSSGDNEQFF
>few|TRBJ2-2|TRBV9|TRBD1
TGTGCCAGCAGCGTATTCGAGGGGGCCGGCGGGGAGCTGTTTTTT
CASSVFEGAGGELFF
>few|TRBJ1-6|TRBV9|NA
TGTGCCAGCAGCGTAGCTGGGGGAGGGAATAATTCACCCCTCCACTTT
CASSVAGGGNNSPLHF
>NA|TRBJ1-5|TRBV6-5|NA
TGTGCCAGCAGTCGCACAATATTCGAGCCCCAGCATTTT
CASSRTIFEPQHF
>NA|TRBJ2-7|TRBV29-1|TRBD2
TGCAGCGTTCCTAGCGGGAGGAACCACGAGCAGTACTTC
CSVPSGRNHEQYF
>NA|TRBJ2-1|TRBV5-1|NA
TGCGCCAGCAGCTTGGCGAGCGTCAGCTCCTACAATGAGCAGTTCTTC
CASSLASVSSYNEQFF
>NA|TRBJ2-2|TRBV2|TRBD1
TGTGCCAGCATGCCCGACAGGGCTGACACCGGGGAGCTGTTTTTT
CASMPDRADTGELFF
>once|TRBJ1-1|TRBV6-2/TRBV6-3|NA
TGTGCCAGCAGTTTTACAGGGTCTTTTGGAGCTTTCTTT
CASSFTGSFGAFF
>NA|TRBJ1-1|TRBV24-1|NA
TGTGCCACCAGTGCCGGGAACACTGAAGCTTTCTTT
CATSAGNTEAFF
>NA|TRBJ2-7|TRBV27|NA
TGTGCCAGCAGTTTGGCGGGTAGCTCCTACGAGCAGTACTTC
CASSLAGSSYEQYF
>NA|TRBJ1-3|TRBV30|NA
TGTGCCTGGAGGAGCTCTGGAAACACCATATATTTT
CAWRSSGNTIYF
>NA|TRBJ2-7|TRBV3-1/TRBV3-2|TRBD2
TGTGCCAGCAGCTTCCGGCTAGCGGGCCCCTACGAGCAGTACTTC
CASSFRLAGPYEQYF
>NA|TRBJ2-1|TRBV5-6|NA
TGTGCCAGCAGTGGGGACAGTTACGTAGCGGATCTCGGTGGGGAGCAGTTCTTC
CASSGDSYVADLGGEQFF
>NA|TRBJ2-3|TRBV11-3|TRBD1
TGTGCCAGCAGCAATACCGGGACAGGGAACACAGATACGCAGTATTTT
CASSNTGTGNTDTQYF
>NA|TRBJ2-1|TRBV18|TRBD2
TGTGCCAGCTCACCACCGGGACTAGCGGGAGGATATGGAAATGAGCAGTTCTTC
CASSPPGLAGGYGNEQFF
>once|TRBJ2-2|TRBV28|TRBD2
TGTGCCAGCAGTTTGCCCGGACTAGCGGGAGGAGGGGGCACCGGGGAGCTGTTTTTT
CASSLPGLAGGGGTGELFF
>NA|TRBJ1-6|TRBV6-5|NA
TGTGCCAGCAGTTACTGGGGCGCGTGGAATTCACCCCTCCACTTT
CASSYWGAWNSPLHF
>NA|TRBJ1-2|TRBV5-4|TRBD1
TGTGCCAGCAGCGAGGGGACAGCAAACTATGGCTACACCTTC
CASSEGTANYGYTF
>many|TRBJ1-1|TRBV5-1|TRBD1
TGCGCCAGCAGAGGGACAGGGGGTCAGACTGAAGCTTTCTTT
CASRGTGGQTEAFF